This T cell receptor beta chain was observed in a study of siplizumab effects on memory and regulatory T cells. TCRdb's table, derived via immunoSEQ multiplex PCR, lists solely in-frame clones and lacks some. Among approximately 75,000 clones, around 93% were seen once, and the ten largest hold 5%. The V gene's germline CDR1 is MNHNS and CDR2 SASEGT. The CDR3 extends over 16 amino acids. The V end lost 1 base, the J end lost 5 bases, and 16 bases lay between the germline ends. This clone was recorded only once. V usage is TRBV6-1 and J usage is TRBJ2-3; the D gene is possibly TRBD1 (6 bases). What was sequenced was CD8+ T cells sorted from blood. The receptor comes from a human donor in good health. CDR3 in amino acids: CASSEGTVGLGDTQYF. The CDR3 coding sequence is TGTGCCAGCAGTGAAGGGACAGTCGGTTTGGGAGATACGCAGTATTTT.